Presented here are 26 T cell receptor beta chains from one specimen sequenced in a study of cytomegalovirus exposure and HLA in healthy donors. It was with 60 Vbeta and 13 Jbeta primers that the PCR ran. Sequencing was performed with immunoSEQ multiplex PCR; in TCRdb, only in-frame clones are kept and a portion is missing. The table lists approximately 170,000 clones, 80% to 85% of them singletons, with around 2% in the top ten. Sequencing was performed on PBMCs. The receptor source for this set is a human donor in good health.

The rearrangement uses TRBV6-5 and TRBJ1-3; D not resolved. Trimming stripped 2 bases from V and 4 bases from J, with 6 bases between. The CDR3 totals 13 residues. Germline-derived CDR1 and CDR2 are MNHEY and SVGAGI. CDR3 sequence reads: CASSYEAGNTIYF. The CDR3 DNA is TGTGCCAGCAGTTACGAGGCCGGAAACACCATATATTTT.

The J gene is TRBJ1-6, the V gene TRBV2; the D is unclear. The CDR3 is 17 amino acids. Germline loops: CDR1 SNHLY, CDR2 FYNNEI. The germline V and J ends were trimmed by 5 bases and 0 bases, with 14 bases remaining between them. CDR3 sequence: CASSPGRGSSYNSPLHF. The CDR3 DNA reads as TGTGCCAGCAGTCCTGGGAGAGGGAGCTCCTATAATTCACCCCTCCACTTT.

This clone has more than one count but fewer than ten. This chain joins TRBV7-2 and TRBJ2-7, with 7 bases lining up with TRBD1. Per the germline V gene, CDR1 is SGHTA and CDR2 is FQGNSA. V was pared by 4 bases and J by 6 bases, with 3 bases of the junction left unmatched. The length of the CDR3 is 12 residues. CDR3 DNA sequence: TGTGCCAGCAGCTCCGGGACAGTCGAGCAGTACTTC. Protein product: CASSSGTVEQYF. Using reference TRBV7-2 and TRBJ2-7 for the parts outside the CDR3, the full variable domain is GAGVSQSPSNKVTEKGKDVELRCDPISGHTALYWYRQSLGQGLEFLIYFQGNSAPDKSGLPSDRFSAERTGGSVSTLTIQRTQQEDSAVYLCASSSGTVEQYFGPGTRLTVT.

The chain combines TRBV9 with TRBJ2-7; possibly TRBD2 for D (6 bases). The CDR3 is 14 residues long. Germline loops: CDR1 SGDLS, CDR2 YYNGEE. V lost 2 bases to trimming and J lost 0 bases, with 9 bases between them. The CDR3 DNA follows: TGTGCCAGCAGCGTGATAGCGGACTCCTACGAGCAGTACTTC. Amino acid sequence: CASSVIADSYEQYF.

The rearrangement links TRBV6-5 to TRBJ1-1; the D gene is possibly TRBD1 (6 bases). CDR3 length: 16 residues. Germline V gene sequence: CDR1 MNHEY, CDR2 SVGAGI. Between the trimmed V and J ends, which lost 0 bases and 5 bases, there was a span of 16 bases. The CDR3 loop reads CASSYSNSLDRTEAFF. In DNA form, the CDR3 reads TGTGCCAGCAGTTACTCGAATTCACTAGACAGGACTGAAGCTTTCTTT.

The chain uses TRBV27 and TRBJ1-2; 7 positions match TRBD1. The CDR3 spans 16 residues. After removal of 6 bases from V and 4 bases from J, the junction contained 14 bases not matched to a gene. Germline CDR1 is MNHEY and CDR2 is SMNVEV (reference sequence). The CDR3 sequence is CASRGGGGTVFYGYTF. The CDR3 DNA sequence: TGTGCCAGCAGAGGGGGCGGGGGGACAGTCTTCTATGGCTACACCTTC.

This chain links TRBV7-9 with TRBJ1-5, with 7 nucleotides matching TRBD1. The trim removed 2 bases at V and 4 bases at J, leaving 11 bases unmatched. Germline V gives CDR1 SEHNR, CDR2 FQNEAQ (reference sequence). CDR3 size: 17 residues. The CDR3: CASSLQPTGRRNQPQHF. In DNA form, the CDR3 reads TGTGCCAGCAGCTTACAACCGACAGGGCGACGGAATCAGCCCCAGCATTTT.

The J gene is TRBJ2-5, the V gene TRBV7-3; D is unclear. The V end was cut by 5 bases, the J end by 5 bases, with 18 bases between. Germline CDR1 and CDR2: SGHTA and FQGTGA. The CDR3 covers 15 residues. The CDR3 protein is CASSPVGGQIETQYF. The CDR3 DNA reads as TGTGCCAGCAGCCCGGTTGGTGGGCAGATCGAGACCCAGTACTTC.

This clone turned up a few times. This sequence joins TRBV9 and TRBJ2-3; 8 bases are a match to TRBD2. CDR1 is SGDLS and CDR2 is YYNGEE in the germline V gene. The length of the CDR3 is 16 residues. The V gene end was trimmed by 0 bases and the J gene end by 4 bases; junction bases not matched to a gene: 7. The CDR3 nucleotides read TGTGCCAGCAGCGTAGCCGGGGGGGGGCCGGCAGATACGCAGTATTTT. Translating gives CASSVAGGGPADTQYF.

The chain uses TRBV7-9 and TRBJ1-2; D is ambiguous. V gave up 3 bases and J gave up 4 bases, with 12 bases separating them. Germline CDR1 and CDR2: SEHNR and FQNEAQ (reference sequence). This CDR3 has 14 residues. CDR3 residues: CASSFRESLYGYTF. The CDR3 bases are TGTGCCAGCAGCTTTCGGGAGTCGCTCTATGGCTACACCTTC.

CDR3 amino acids: CASSEAGGGINEQFF. DNA of the CDR3: TGTGCCAGCAGTGAAGCGGGGGGGGGAATTAATGAGCAGTTCTTC. The chain carries TRBV6-1 and TRBJ2-1; 7 nucleotides align to TRBD2. Germline loops: CDR1 MNHNS, CDR2 SASEGT. CDR3 length: 15 amino acids. Trimming cost V 0 bases and J 7 bases; bases outside gene matches: 6.

This rearrangement joins TRBV6-5 to TRBJ1-2; TRBD1 matches at 7 bases. This CDR3 is built from 16 residues. CDR1 and CDR2 (germline): MNHEY, SVGAGI. V dropped 4 bases and J dropped 0; count of bases not matched to a gene: 8. This CDR3 is CASSSIDREANYGYTF. The CDR3 DNA sequence: TGTGCCAGCAGTTCAATCGACAGGGAAGCTAACTATGGCTACACCTTC.

The V call is TRBV4-2, the J call TRBJ1-4, with D hard to call. The V end lost 1 base, the J end lost 2 bases, and 8 bases lay between the germline ends. The germline CDR1 and CDR2 sequences are LGHNA and YNFKEQ. There are 15 residues in the CDR3. The CDR3 is CASSQVEGTNEKLFF. CDR3 DNA sequence: TGTGCCAGCAGCCAAGTAGAGGGTACTAATGAAAAACTGTTTTTT.

The chain has TRBV7-2 and TRBJ2-3, with 10 bases lining up with TRBD2. CDR1 SGHTA and CDR2 FQGNSA come from the germline V gene. CDR3 length: 15 residues. J was trimmed by 6 bases and V by 2 bases; bases with no gene match: 5. CDR3 DNA: TGTGCCAGCAGCTTACAAGCGGGGGGGCCCGATACGCAGTATTTT. Residues: CASSLQAGGPDTQYF.

This clone turned up a few times. The V call is TRBV5-5, the J call TRBJ1-2; 8 bases align to TRBD1. Per germline, CDR1 SGHKS and CDR2 YYEKEE (reference sequence). V gave up 4 bases and J gave up 0 bases; unmatched junction bases: 2. The CDR3 consists of 14 residues. The CDR3 here is CASSGTGSNYGYTF. CDR3 DNA sequence: TGTGCCAGCAGCGGGACAGGTTCTAACTATGGCTACACCTTC.

The chain recombines TRBV7-2 with TRBJ1-2, with 10 bases matching TRBD1. There are 17 residues in the CDR3. From germline, CDR1 is SGHTA and CDR2 FQGNSA. J was trimmed by 4 bases and V by 6 bases; bases with no gene match: 14. The CDR3 bases are TGTGCCAGCAGTTCTCCGGGACAGGGGTTGAAAGGCTATGGCTACACCTTC. As protein: CASSSPGQGLKGYGYTF.

The V call is TRBV14, the J call TRBJ2-7; no firm D call. V was cut by 4 bases and J by 5 bases, with 9 bases left in between. Germline loops: CDR1 SGHDN, CDR2 FVKESK. This CDR3 region has 12 residues. The CDR3 region is CASSLFQDEQYF. CDR3 sequence (DNA): TGTGCCAGCAGCCTCTTCCAGGACGAGCAGTACTTC.

J is TRBJ1-6 and V is TRBV6-1, with 7 bases lining up with TRBD1. This CDR3 region has 14 residues. The germline gives CDR1 MNHNS, CDR2 SASEGT. V trimming: 5 bases; J trimming: 10 bases; junction bases outside the gene matches: 8. In nucleotides, the CDR3 is TGTGCCAGCAGTACTGGACAGGATACCTCACCCCTCCACTTT. Its protein is CASSTGQDTSPLHF.

V is TRBV9 and J is TRBJ1-4; the match to TRBD1 covers 11 bases. The CDR3 runs to 16 residues. Germline V lookup: CDR1 SGDLS, CDR2 YYNGEE. V shed 4 bases and J 5 bases; nucleotides not matched to a gene: 7. CDR3 residues: CASSPGRTGGNEKLFF. The DNA of the CDR3 is TGTGCCAGCAGCCCCGGGCGGACAGGGGGCAATGAAAAACTGTTTTTT. Full variable domain (outside the CDR3, taken from reference TRBV9 and TRBJ1-4): DSGVTQTPKHLITATGQRVTLRCSPRSGDLSVYWYQQSLDQGLQFLIQYYNGEERAKGNILERFSAQQFPDLHSELNLSSLELGDSALYFCASSPGRTGGNEKLFFGSGTQLSVL.

There are a few counts of this clone. The genes are TRBV5-8 and TRBJ1-4; D is possibly TRBD1 (5 bases). The V gene lost 4 bases and the J gene lost 8 bases, with 15 bases spanning the gap. Germline V gives CDR1 SGHTS, CDR2 YDEGEE. This CDR3 has 14 residues. DNA of the CDR3: TGTGCCAGCAGCCAGCTTGGGGCGAGGGAAAAACTGTTTTTT. Its translation is CASSQLGAREKLFF.

The genes are TRBV7-7 and TRBJ2-5, with 10 positions matching TRBD1. The CDR3 spans 15 residues. Germline V gene lookup returns CDR1 SSHAT and CDR2 FNYEAQ (reference sequence). The ends lost 5 bases at V and 4 bases at J; junction bases unmatched: 7. The CDR3 sequence: CASSDGTGVPETQYF. The DNA for the CDR3 is TGTGCCAGCAGCGACGGGACAGGGGTCCCAGAGACCCAGTACTTC.

This sequence joins TRBV5-4 and TRBJ2-7; D might be TRBD2 (8 bases). The CDR3 covers 16 residues. Per the germline V gene, CDR1 is SGHNT and CDR2 is YYREEE (reference sequence). V lost 4 bases and J 0 bases, leaving 17 bases between the germline ends. Here the CDR3 reads CASSQGGGGTSYEQYF. CDR3 coding DNA: TGTGCCAGCAGCCAGGGGGGCGGGGGGACCTCCTACGAGCAGTACTTC.

This sequence joins TRBV6-5 and TRBJ2-7, with D maybe TRBD1 (6 bases). CDR1 and CDR2 (germline): MNHEY, SVGAGI. V was trimmed by 6 bases and J by 6 bases, leaving 15 bases between them. The CDR3 is made up of 13 amino acids. The chain's CDR3 is CASRDGQLSEQYF. CDR3 sequence (DNA): TGTGCCAGCAGGGATGGACAGCTAAGCGAGCAGTACTTC.

The genes are TRBV9 and TRBJ2-2; TRBD1 aligns across 8 bases. J lost 7 bases, V lost 3 bases, and 8 bases had no gene match. The V gene's germline CDR1 is SGDLS and CDR2 YYNGEE. The CDR3 extends over 15 amino acids. CDR3 DNA: TGTGCCAGCAGCGGAGGACAGGGTTTGGTCGGGGAGCTGTTTTTT. It encodes CASSGGQGLVGELFF.

This chain uses TRBV15 with TRBJ1-2; 8 bases line up with TRBD1. The CDR3 contains 15 residues. With 0 bases clipped from V and 7 bases from J, the junction kept 7 bases outside the gene matches. Germline V lookup: CDR1 LNHNV, CDR2 YYDKDF (reference sequence). For the CDR3, the DNA is TGTGCCACCAGCAGAGATATTGGACAGGGAACTGGCTACACCTTC. Its protein product is CATSRDIGQGTGYTF.

J is TRBJ1-1 and V is TRBV5-1; D is ambiguous. V was trimmed by 0 bases and J by 0 bases, leaving 6 bases between them. Germline assignment: CDR1 SGHRS and CDR2 YFSETQ. This CDR3 is built from 14 residues. The CDR3 loop is CASSLVIMNTEAFF. Here the CDR3 DNA reads TGCGCCAGCAGCTTGGTCATCATGAACACTGAAGCTTTCTTT.